The 8 T cell receptor beta chains given below trace back to one sample, sequenced in a study of blood T cell repertoires in COVID-19. The method was immunoSEQ multiplex PCR; TCRdb's version includes in-frame clones alone and lacks a portion of them. Altogether some 100,000 clones are present, approximately 86% being singletons, with the ten largest covering approximately 2.5%. The sequencing sample was made of PBMCs or T cells enriched from blood (not recorded which). The receptor source for this set is a woman between 45 and 65 years old who had recovered from COVID-19.

This chain connects TRBV9 to TRBJ2-1; no firm D call. V was trimmed by 0 bases and J by 0 bases, leaving 7 bases between them. The CDR3 is made up of 15 amino acids. CDR1 is SGDLS and CDR2 is YYNGEE in the germline V gene. The CDR3 coding sequence is TGTGCCAGCAGCGTAGAAGCTAGCTCCTACAATGAGCAGTTCTTC. It specifies CASSVEASSYNEQFF.

The J gene is TRBJ1-1, the V gene TRBV7-8, with 7 nucleotides matching TRBD1. CDR3 length equals 14 residues. Germline CDR1 reads SGHVS; CDR2 reads FQNEAQ. Losses at the gene ends were 5 bases for V and 1 base for J; bases not matched to a gene: 4. The CDR3 coding sequence is TGTGCCAGCAGCCCTGGGACAGCGAACACTGAAGCTTTCTTT. Protein sequence: CASSPGTANTEAFF. The full variable domain, its missing parts supplied by reference TRBV7-8 and TRBJ1-1, is GAGVSQSPRYKVAKRGQDVALRCDPISGHVSLFWYQQALGQGPEFLTYFQNEAQLDKSGLPSDRFFAERPEGSVSTLKIQRTQQEDSAVYLCASSPGTANTEAFFGQGTRLTVV.

The chain uses TRBV27 and TRBJ1-2; 9 bases line up with TRBD1. The length of the CDR3 is 14 residues. The V gene end was trimmed by 6 bases and the J gene end by 4 bases; junction bases not matched to a gene: 6. Germline CDR1 and CDR2: MNHEY and SMNVEV (reference sequence). CDR3 amino acids: CASRGTGFGYGYTF. DNA of the CDR3: TGTGCCAGCAGGGGGACAGGGTTCGGCTATGGCTACACCTTC.

The rearrangement links TRBV7-6 to TRBJ2-1, with D hard to call. This CDR3 spans 15 amino acids. Germline values: CDR1 SGHVS, CDR2 FNYEAQ. V gave up 5 bases and J gave up 0 bases, with 11 bases separating them. The CDR3 nucleotides are TGTGCCAGCAGCGCAGGCGCGAGCTCCTACAATGAGCAGTTCTTC. Protein product: CASSAGASSYNEQFF.

CDR3 sequence reads: CASSMDRGSNQPQHF. The CDR3 DNA is TGTGCCAGCAGCATGGACAGGGGTAGCAATCAGCCCCAGCATTTT. The chain joins TRBV28 to TRBJ1-5; 9 bases fit TRBD1. In germline, CDR1 is MDHEN, CDR2 SYDVKM. With 6 bases clipped from V and 0 bases from J, the junction kept 3 bases outside the gene matches. The CDR3 loop spans 15 amino acids. The full variable domain, its missing parts supplied by reference TRBV28 and TRBJ1-5, is DVKVTQSSRYLVKRTGEKVFLECVQDMDHENMFWYRQDPGLGLRLIYFSYDVKMKEKGDIPEGYSVSREKKERFSLILESASTNQTSMYLCASSMDRGSNQPQHFGDGTRLSIL.

This sequence joins TRBV3-1 (or the pseudogene TRBV3-2) and TRBJ2-7; unclear D gene. The ends were cut back, 4 bases at V and 0 bases at J, with 13 bases in the middle. CDR1 LGHDT and CDR2 YNNKEL come from the germline V gene (reference sequence). The CDR3 is 15 residues long. Here the CDR3 reads CASSPSPQNSYEQYF. The CDR3, as DNA: TGTGCCAGCAGCCCCAGTCCACAGAACTCCTACGAGCAGTACTTC.

The CDR3 DNA is TGTGCCAGCAGACCACCGGGAACCCTCTACGAGCAGTACTTC. Translating gives CASRPPGTLYEQYF. The V gene is TRBV6-5, the J gene TRBJ2-7, with D maybe TRBD2 (5 bases). Between the trimmed V and J ends, which lost 6 bases and 3 bases, there was a span of 15 bases. Germline V gives CDR1 MNHEY, CDR2 SVGAGI. The CDR3 is made up of 14 amino acids.

This CDR3 reads CSVASGLLNTGELFF. The CDR3 bases are TGCAGCGTTGCCTCTGGACTTTTGAACACCGGGGAGCTGTTTTTT. The gene calls are TRBV29-1 and TRBJ2-2; perhaps TRBD2 as D (5 bases). Germline lookup yields CDR1 SQVTM and CDR2 ANQGSEA. V shed 4 bases and J shed 1 base, with 13 bases lying between them. CDR3 size: 15 residues.